This TCR beta chain was retrieved from a study of blood T cell repertoires in COVID-19. As for the study in general: The cDNA or gDNA used as material had been derived from T cells, B-cell-depleted T cells, or PBMCs.

Original methodology: Amplification of reference gene primers was used by the study to estimate nucleated cell counts. Clones were sequenced by immunoSEQ multiplex PCR, and TCRdb holds only the in-frame ones, with some missing. D and trimming come from the DNA, and the V and J calls and clone size come from that table. There are about 150,000 clones in the sample; about 85% occur only once, and approximately 7.7% lies in the top ten. This clone was recorded once. Participant reports of clinical history set cohort assignment. Looked up from germline, CDR1 is SQVTM and CDR2 is ANQGSEA. This CDR3 is built from 13 residues. V gave up 5 bases and J gave up 5 bases, with 15 bases separating them.

The sample taken for sequencing was PBMCs or T cells enriched from blood (not recorded which). The sequence came from a woman between 45 and 65 years old who had recovered from COVID-19. This sequence joins TRBV29-1 and TRBJ1-1; maybe TRBD1 (5 bases). CDR3 loop: CSVRLREVTEAFF. The CDR3 coding sequence is TGCAGCGTTCGGCTCAGGGAGGTAACTGAAGCTTTCTTT.